This entry concerns a single T cell receptor (beta chain). The data were taken from a study of blood T cell repertoires in COVID-19. Study as a whole: Acute-phase and convalescent COVID-19 samples originated in the United States, Italy and Spain.

Germline CDR1 SGHTA, CDR2 FQGTGA. This CDR3 comprises 14 residues. Trimming cost V 1 base and J 10 bases, with 14 bases left between them. Per the original data handling: Scientists estimated how many nucleated cells there were by amplifying reference gene primers. TCRdb's copy holds only in-frame clones and misses some; the assay was immunoSEQ multiplex PCR. The V and J calls and clone size are taken from that table; D and trimming were inferred from the DNA. The repertoire includes around 220,000 clones, around 83% of them detected once, and roughly 10% sits in the top ten. The TCR originated in a woman aged 45-60 years with COVID-19, enrolled during active disease. The rearrangement uses TRBV7-3 and TRBJ2-1; D gene unclear. Material: peripheral blood. CDR3: CASSLSRSAPEQFF. CDR3 bases: TGTGCCAGCAGCTTAAGTCGGTCAGCGCCCGAGCAGTTCTTC.